These 32 T cell receptor beta chains came from one sample sequenced in a study of T cell responses to AZD1222 COVID-19 vaccine. TCRdb's copy holds only in-frame clones and misses some; the assay was immunoSEQ multiplex PCR. Among more than 150,000 clones, 94% were seen once, and the ten largest hold roughly 8.4%. This material consisted of peripheral blood, taken on day 0 of AZD1222 vaccination. These receptors were obtained from an adult in good health.

The chain uses TRBV28 and TRBJ1-6, with no clear D. From germline, CDR1 is MDHEN and CDR2 SYDVKM. The CDR3 consists of 16 residues. Trimming took off 6 bases at V and 6 bases at J, with 18 bases between the two ends. The DNA for the CDR3 is TGTGCCAGCAGACTCCGGACGTTTGTTCTTAATTCACCCCTCCACTTT. It yields the protein CASRLRTFVLNSPLHF.

The chain combines TRBV24-1 with TRBJ2-1, with a possible D match to TRBD2 (5 bases). This CDR3 contains 11 residues. The germline V gene encodes CDR1 KGHDR and CDR2 SFDVKD. Trimming left V 6 bases short and J 8 bases short, with 7 bases between. The CDR3, as DNA: TGTGCCACCAGTAGAGGGCATGAGCAGTTCTTC. It translates to CATSRGHEQFF.

The chain is built from TRBV6-4 and TRBJ2-5, with 10 bases identical to TRBD2. The V gene end was trimmed by 0 bases and the J gene end by 2 bases; junction bases not matched to a gene: 6. CDR1 and CDR2 from the germline V gene are MRHNA and SNTAGT. The CDR3 has 17 amino acids. CDR3 in DNA: TGTGCCAGCAGTGACTCGTTAACTAGCGGGATGCAAGAGACCCAGTACTTC. Protein product: CASSDSLTSGMQETQYF.

V and J are TRBV28 and TRBJ2-3; TRBD2 agrees at 8 bases. The CDR3 runs to 14 residues. CDR1 MDHEN and CDR2 SYDVKM come from the germline V gene. The trim removed 5 bases at V and 9 bases at J, leaving 10 bases unmatched. The CDR3 DNA reads as TGTGCCAGCAGTGCCCCCGGGACTAGTCGCACGCAGTATTTT. It codes for CASSAPGTSRTQYF.

With respect to this clone: The identical CDR3 is also encoded by other nucleotide sequences in the sample. This chain uses TRBV20-1 with TRBJ2-1; 7 bases agree with TRBD2. This CDR3 contains 11 residues. Trimming removed 6 bases from V and 4 bases from J; junction bases left unmatched: 0. Germline values: CDR1 DFQATT, CDR2 SNEGSKA (reference sequence). In DNA form, the CDR3 reads TGCAGTGCGCGGGAGTACAATGAGCAGTTCTTC. It translates to CSAREYNEQFF.

The chain carries TRBV5-1 and TRBJ1-3; a possible D gene is TRBD1 (5 bases). The CDR3 length is 16 residues. Germline CDR1 is SGHRS and CDR2 is YFSETQ. Trimming stripped 4 bases from V and 0 bases from J, with 14 bases between. CDR3 in amino acids: CASSTSGTFSGNTIYF. CDR3 DNA: TGCGCCAGCAGCACCTCCGGGACGTTCTCTGGAAACACCATATATTTT.

The CDR3 reads CASSLTNRNIETQYF. Here the CDR3 DNA reads TGTGCCAGCAGCTTGACAAATAGAAATATAGAGACCCAGTACTTC. The V call is TRBV5-4, the J call TRBJ2-5; D is unclear. The CDR3 loop spans 15 amino acids. CDR1 is SGHNT and CDR2 is YYREEE in the germline V gene (reference sequence). V was pared by 1 base and J by 4 bases, with 14 bases between. The whole variable domain, remainder taken from reference TRBV5-4 and TRBJ2-5, is ETGVTQSPTHLIKTRGQQVTLRCSSQSGHNTVSWYQQALGQGPQFIFQYYREEENGRGNFPPRFSGLQFPNYSSELNVNALELDDSALYLCASSLTNRNIETQYFGPGTRLLVL.

This clone was seen only once. The V gene is TRBV7-9, the J gene TRBJ2-3, with no clear D. The CDR3 length is 11 residues. The V gene lost 4 bases and the J gene lost 6 bases, with 5 bases spanning the gap. Germline values: CDR1 SEHNR, CDR2 FQNEAQ (reference sequence). The CDR3 DNA is TGTGCCAGCAGCTCAAGGGATACGCAGTATTTT. The encoded protein is CASSSRDTQYF.

J is TRBJ1-5 and V is TRBV12-3 or TRBV12-4; D ambiguous. The CDR3 runs 9 residues. Deletions cut 11 bases from V and 8 bases from J, with 7 bases between. CDR3 amino acids: CAGLKPQHF. CDR3 bases: TGTGCCGGGCTCAAGCCCCAGCATTTT.

The J gene is TRBJ2-1, the V gene TRBV19, with D unresolved. V was trimmed by 10 bases and J by 0 bases, leaving 10 bases between them. This CDR3 spans 13 amino acids. The V gene's germline CDR1 is LNHDA and CDR2 SQIVND (reference sequence). The CDR3 spells CATSPGSYNEQFF. The CDR3 DNA reads TGTGCCACCTCGCCCGGCTCCTACAATGAGCAGTTCTTC.

This clone showed up just once. The chain carries TRBV7-9 and TRBJ1-4, with 9 bases that match TRBD1. The germline V gene encodes CDR1 SEHNR and CDR2 FQNEAQ (reference sequence). The CDR3 spans 13 residues. V was pared by 6 bases and J by 13 bases, with 9 bases of the junction left unmatched. CDR3 in amino acids: CASRPGQGSGLFF. CDR3 coding DNA: TGTGCCAGCAGACCCGGACAGGGGAGCGGACTGTTTTTT.

The genes are TRBV5-1 and TRBJ1-4, with D unresolved. The CDR3 has 16 residues. Trimming removed 4 bases from V and 3 bases from J, with 16 bases in between. Germline V gene sequence: CDR1 SGHRS, CDR2 YFSETQ. The CDR3 is CASSQHQGLANEKLFF. The CDR3 nucleotides are TGCGCCAGCAGCCAACACCAAGGACTGGCTAATGAAAAACTGTTTTTT.

The gene calls are TRBV5-1 and TRBJ2-7, with D possibly being TRBD2 (7 bases). The CDR3 is made up of 17 amino acids. V lost 4 bases and J 2 bases, leaving 22 bases between the germline ends. Germline lookup yields CDR1 SGHRS and CDR2 YFSETQ. The CDR3 DNA sequence: TGCGCCAGCAGCCGCCCCACAGGGCGGGAGAGTACCTACGAGCAGTACTTC. As protein: CASSRPTGRESTYEQYF.

This clone was counted once. CDR3 coding DNA: TGCGCCAGCAGCTTGGACTCGGCAGGGAACGGGTACGAGCAGTACTTC. Its protein is CASSLDSAGNGYEQYF. The V call is TRBV5-1, the J call TRBJ2-7, with D perhaps TRBD1 (5 bases). The CDR3 consists of 16 residues. Germline values: CDR1 SGHRS, CDR2 YFSETQ. Deletions cut 0 bases from V and 4 bases from J, with 17 bases between.

The chain links TRBV19 to TRBJ2-1; TRBD2 matches at 11 bases. Germline loops: CDR1 LNHDA, CDR2 SQIVND (reference sequence). This CDR3 has 15 residues. V shed 5 bases and J 3 bases; nucleotides not matched to a gene: 3. The CDR3 region is CASSETSGSYNEQFF. In nucleotides, the CDR3 is TGTGCCAGTAGTGAAACTAGCGGGAGCTACAATGAGCAGTTCTTC.

V is TRBV30 and J is TRBJ2-3, with 9 positions matching TRBD1. Germline CDR1 is GTSNPN and CDR2 is SVGIG (reference sequence). CDR3 length: 14 amino acids. The J segment lost 5 bases and the V segment lost 5 bases, leaving 8 bases of the junction unmatched. For the CDR3, the DNA is TGTGCCTGGGGTACAGGGGGCTCTCGAGATACGCAGTATTTT. Translation gives CAWGTGGSRDTQYF.

Worth noting for this clone: The identical CDR3 is also encoded by other nucleotide sequences in the sample. The chain is built from TRBV7-9 and TRBJ2-7; D is uncertain. The CDR3 spans 14 residues. CDR1 and CDR2 from the germline V gene are SEHNR and FQNEAQ (reference sequence). Trimming cost V 3 bases and J 0 bases, with 9 bases left between them. The CDR3 nucleotides read TGTGCCAGCAGCTTGACTGGCAGCTCCTACGAGCAGTACTTC. It encodes CASSLTGSSYEQYF. Looking up the rest from reference TRBV7-9 and TRBJ2-7 gives the full variable domain: DTGVSQNPRHKITKRGQNVTFRCDPISEHNRLYWYRQTLGQGPEFLTYFQNEAQLEKSRLLSDRFSAERPKGSFSTLEIQRTEQGDSAMYLCASSLTGSSYEQYFGPGTRLTVT.

The chain links TRBV30 to TRBJ2-7, with D uncertain. Per the germline V gene, CDR1 is GTSNPN and CDR2 is SVGIG (reference sequence). V was trimmed by 2 bases and J by 6 bases, leaving 11 bases between them. This CDR3 has 12 amino acids. This chain's CDR3 is CAWSSFQREQYF. The CDR3 DNA reads as TGTGCCTGGAGTTCCTTCCAGCGCGAGCAGTACTTC.

The sample holds one count of this clone. This chain joins TRBV7-2 and TRBJ1-3; D is unresolved. Germline V gene lookup returns CDR1 SGHTA and CDR2 FQGNSA. The CDR3 is 13 residues long. The V end lost 1 base, the J end lost 0 bases, and 1 base lay between the germline ends. The CDR3 DNA follows: TGTGCCAGCAGCTTAGGCTCTGGAAACACCATATATTTT. Translated, it gives CASSLGSGNTIYF. The whole variable domain, remainder taken from reference TRBV7-2 and TRBJ1-3, is GAGVSQSPSNKVTEKGKDVELRCDPISGHTALYWYRQSLGQGLEFLIYFQGNSAPDKSGLPSDRFSAERTGGSVSTLTIQRTQQEDSAVYLCASSLGSGNTIYFGEGSWLTVV.

This rearrangement joins TRBV7-8 to TRBJ1-5; 11 bases align to TRBD1. The CDR3 sequence is 14 residues long. Germline V CDR1 and CDR2: SGHVS, FQNEAQ. Germline trimming cut 6 bases from V and 4 bases from J; bases unmatched to any gene: 2. The CDR3 region is CASRRDRGNQPQHF. The CDR3, as DNA: TGTGCCAGCAGGAGGGACAGGGGGAATCAGCCCCAGCATTTT.

This clone is a singleton in its sample. This chain links TRBV7-9 with TRBJ2-7; weak D call: TRBD2 (6 bases). Trimming stripped 5 bases from V and 2 bases from J, with 13 bases between. This CDR3 spans 14 amino acids. The germline CDR1 and CDR2 sequences are SEHNR and FQNEAQ (reference sequence). This CDR3 is CASSTSGTPYEQYF. CDR3 nucleotide sequence: TGTGCCAGCAGCACTTCCGGGACTCCCTACGAGCAGTACTTC.

The chain joins TRBV27 to TRBJ2-1; no clear D gene. From germline, CDR1 is MNHEY and CDR2 SMNVEV (reference sequence). V was trimmed by 7 bases and J by 7 bases, leaving 20 bases between them. This CDR3 region has 15 residues. This chain's CDR3 is CASKMVSHPTNEQFF. In DNA, the CDR3 is TGTGCCAGCAAAATGGTTTCACACCCTACAAATGAGCAGTTCTTC.

The V call is TRBV18, the J call TRBJ1-1; TRBD1 matches 7 bases. Per germline, CDR1 KGHSH and CDR2 LQKENI. The ends lost 8 bases at V and 0 bases at J; junction bases unmatched: 6. This CDR3 has 14 amino acids. In DNA, the CDR3 is TGTGCCAGCACGAGTGGGACAGTGAACACTGAAGCTTTCTTT. The encoded protein is CASTSGTVNTEAFF.

This clone has a single count. The rearrangement links TRBV10-3 to TRBJ2-1; 13 nucleotides match TRBD2. The CDR3 sequence is 15 residues long. CDR1 ENHRY and CDR2 SYGVKD come from the germline V gene. Trimming removed 10 bases from V and 5 bases from J; junction bases left unmatched: 8. The CDR3 region is CANGRGTSGDNEQFF. CDR3 nucleotide sequence: TGTGCCAATGGCAGGGGGACTAGCGGGGACAATGAGCAGTTCTTC.

The rearrangement joins TRBV24-1 to TRBJ1-1; D remains ambiguous. The germline CDR1 and CDR2 sequences are KGHDR and SFDVKD. V lost 4 bases to trimming and J lost 9 bases, with 14 bases between them. The CDR3 runs to 13 residues. CDR3 sequence (DNA): TGTGCCACCAGTGAAGCCGAACGGCCCCAAGCTTTCTTT. It specifies CATSEAERPQAFF.

The rearrangement uses TRBV9 and TRBJ2-3; D perhaps matches TRBD2 (6 bases). The V and J ends lost 0 bases and 2 bases respectively, with 13 bases between them. The length of the CDR3 is 16 residues. Per the germline V gene, CDR1 is SGDLS and CDR2 is YYNGEE. CDR3 bases: TGTGCCAGCAGCGTAGGACTAGACCTCTTCACAGATACGCAGTATTTT. Its translation is CASSVGLDLFTDTQYF. The full variable domain, with the rest looked up from reference TRBV9 and TRBJ2-3, is DSGVTQTPKHLITATGQRVTLRCSPRSGDLSVYWYQQSLDQGLQFLIQYYNGEERAKGNILERFSAQQFPDLHSELNLSSLELGDSALYFCASSVGLDLFTDTQYFGPGTRLTVL.

This sequence joins TRBV5-6 and TRBJ2-7; D is ambiguous. CDR1 is SGHDT and CDR2 is YYEEEE in the germline V gene. CDR3 size: 14 residues. The V end lost 2 bases, the J end lost 0 bases, and 9 bases lay between the germline ends. The CDR3 bases are TGTGCCAGCAGCTTTTACGGTAGCTCCTACGAGCAGTACTTC. It specifies CASSFYGSSYEQYF.

The J gene is TRBJ2-1, the V gene TRBV18, with 7 nucleotides matching TRBD1. The CDR3 has 16 residues. Germline V gene lookup returns CDR1 KGHSH and CDR2 LQKENI. J lost 6 bases, V lost 3 bases, and 11 bases had no gene match. CDR3 bases: TGTGCCAGCTCACCCACCAAGGGGGCGGGTACCAATGAGCAGTTCTTC. Translation: CASSPTKGAGTNEQFF.

The chain recombines TRBV19 with TRBJ1-2, with D maybe TRBD1 (6 bases). Trimming removed 1 base from V and 7 bases from J, with 7 bases in between. From germline, CDR1 is LNHDA and CDR2 SQIVND (reference sequence). This CDR3 has 12 amino acids. Written as DNA, the CDR3 is TGTGCCAGTAGTATAGCAGGGGTTGGCTACACCTTC. This encodes CASSIAGVGYTF.

The chain joins TRBV7-9 to TRBJ1-2; D gene uncertain. The CDR3 totals 15 residues. CDR1 is SEHNR, CDR2 FQNEAQ, per germline (reference sequence). Trimming took 8 bases from V and 8 from J, leaving 24 bases between them. The CDR3 sequence: CASGPGPSSGWGYTF. The CDR3 region has the DNA TGTGCCAGCGGTCCGGGTCCCAGCTCCGGGTGGGGCTACACCTTC.

The chain carries TRBV15 and TRBJ1-4; possible D gene TRBD1, 6 bases. From germline, CDR1 is LNHNV and CDR2 YYDKDF (reference sequence). Trimming left V 1 base short and J 8 bases short, with 20 bases between. There are 17 residues in the CDR3. The CDR3 protein is CATSRATGHESREKLFF. The CDR3 DNA follows: TGTGCCACCAGCAGAGCAACGGGACACGAATCGAGGGAAAAACTGTTTTTT.

As concerns this clone: At one end, the junction sequence differs from germline, possibly due to a read error. V is TRBV20-1 and J is TRBJ1-4; D possibly corresponds to TRBD1 (6 bases). Germline-derived CDR1 and CDR2 are DFQATT and SNEGSKA (reference sequence). The CDR3 length is 11 residues. Here the CDR3 DNA reads TGCAGTGCTAGCACAGGGTTATTGCCGGTTTTT. Residues: CSASTGLLPVF.